This T cell receptor beta chain appears in the sequencing data of a study of shared clonotypes between healthy human individuals. Study-level information: A couple of women and three men aged 18 to 49 served as donors.

The repertoire was sequenced with immunoSEQ multiplex PCR; TCRdb's copy has only in-frame clones and lacks some. The sample records 230,000 or so clones, about 65% being singletons. Study observations and caveats: At large depth, rarefaction still showed sorted-subset sequencing to be incomplete. In general, naive subsets displayed greater estimated richness than memory subsets did. About 5.2% was the fraction of naive CD4 clonotypes found shared across several donors.

As to this clone: The antigen remains unidentified.

V lost 4 bases to trimming and J lost 5 bases; unmatched junction nucleotides: 2. This CDR3 has 14 residues. Germline CDR1 is SGHRS and CDR2 is YFSETQ. The chain has TRBV5-1 and TRBJ2-5, with 13 bases that match TRBD2. The sequenced sample consisted of memory CD4+ T cells sorted from blood. As to subset: CD45RA-negative fraction. The source of this sequence is a man aged 25 to 45 in good health. The chain's CDR3 is CASSPTSGRETQYF. In DNA form, the CDR3 reads TGCGCCAGCAGCCCGACTAGCGGGAGGGAGACCCAGTACTTC.